Given below is one T cell receptor beta chain in context. Its target is not known. In the PCR, 60 Vbeta and 13 Jbeta primers were used. Sequencing was performed with immunoSEQ multiplex PCR; in TCRdb, only in-frame clones are kept and a portion is missing. The sample has roughly 130,000 clones, 84% seen once. The entry originates in a study of cytomegalovirus exposure and HLA in healthy donors. Whole-study context: Inside one of the first data releases sat some 93 million unique TCRs taken from HLA-typed donors. Findings of the study overall: Cytomegalovirus association was assigned to approximately 160 TCR beta chains. Many donors shared some public TCRs, even though most TCR sequences were rare.

V trimming: 7 bases; J trimming: 0 bases; junction bases outside the gene matches: 2. The CDR3 sequence is 14 residues long. Per germline, CDR1 LNHDA and CDR2 SQIVND (reference sequence). The sequence came from a woman under 30 in good health and CMV-seropositive. The chain couples TRBV19 to TRBJ2-2, with TRBD1 matching over 7 bases. The sequenced sample consisted of PBMCs. CDR3 coding DNA: TGTGCCAGTACGAGGGGGCCGAACACCGGGGAGCTGTTTTTT. Residues: CASTRGPNTGELFF.